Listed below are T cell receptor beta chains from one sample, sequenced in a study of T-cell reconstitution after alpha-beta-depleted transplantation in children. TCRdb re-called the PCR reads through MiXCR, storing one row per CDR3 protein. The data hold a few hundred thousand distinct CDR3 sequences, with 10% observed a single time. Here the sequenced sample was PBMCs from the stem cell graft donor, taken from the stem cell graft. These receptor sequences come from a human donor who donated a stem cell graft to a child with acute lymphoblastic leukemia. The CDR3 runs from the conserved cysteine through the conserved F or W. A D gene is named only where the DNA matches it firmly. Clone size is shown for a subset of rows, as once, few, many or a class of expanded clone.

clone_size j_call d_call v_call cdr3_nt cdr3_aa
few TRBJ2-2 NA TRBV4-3 TGCGCCAGCAGCCAAGATCGGATAGGGGAGGACACCGGGGAGCTGTTTTTT CASSQDRIGEDTGELFF
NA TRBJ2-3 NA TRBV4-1 TGCGCCAGCAGCCAAGGAGTAGCGGTTAGCACAGATACGCAGTATTTT CASSQGVAVSTDTQYF
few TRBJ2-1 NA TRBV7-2 TGTGCCAGCAGCTTAGAGGTAGCCGACAATGAGCAGTTCTTC CASSLEVADNEQFF
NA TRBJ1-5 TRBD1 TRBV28 TGTGCCAGCAGTCGATACAGGGGCGATCAGCCCCAGCATTTT CASSRYRGDQPQHF
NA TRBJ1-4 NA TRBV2 TGTGCCAGCACTACAGAGGGATATGAAAAACTGTTTTTT CASTTEGYEKLFF
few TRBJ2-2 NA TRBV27 TGTGCCAGCACCTCAGCCCTGAACACCGGGGAGCTGTTTTTT CASTSALNTGELFF
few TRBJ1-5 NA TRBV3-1 TGTGCCAGCAGCCGTGGCGTTTGGGAGCCCCAGCATTTT CASSRGVWEPQHF
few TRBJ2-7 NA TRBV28 TGTGCCAGCAGTTACTCGCCAGTAGGGGGAAGCCCCTACGAGCAGTACTTC CASSYSPVGGSPYEQYF
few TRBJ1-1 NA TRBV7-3 TGTGCCAGCAGCCCGGCGGGGGGGGCTAACACTGAAGCTTTCTTT CASSPAGGANTEAFF
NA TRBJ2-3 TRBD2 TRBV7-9 TGTGCCAGCAGCTTAGCGCTGCTAGCGGGAGATCCAGATACGCAGTATTTT CASSLALLAGDPDTQYF
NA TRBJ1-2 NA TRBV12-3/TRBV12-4 TGTGCCAGCAGTTTAGGCAGAACTGATGGCTACACCTTC CASSLGRTDGYTF
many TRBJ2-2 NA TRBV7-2 TGTGCCAGCAGCTTAGCGGGCGCGAGCACCACCGGGGAGCTGTTTTTT CASSLAGASTTGELFF
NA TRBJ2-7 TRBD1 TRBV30 TGTGCCTGGAGTAGGACAGGGGGCCACGAGCAGTACTTC CAWSRTGGHEQYF
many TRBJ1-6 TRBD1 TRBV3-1 TGTGCCAGCAGCCTTCTCCAGGGGGCGCCGGGTTCACCCCTCCACTTT CASSLLQGAPGSPLHF
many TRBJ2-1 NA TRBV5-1 TGCGCCAGCAGCCTTGGTCCACTAGTTGAGCAGTTCTTC CASSLGPLVEQFF
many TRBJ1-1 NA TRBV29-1 TGCAGCGTTGCGGGAGACCCCAGGGGAGGTGGGACTGAAGCTTTCTTT CSVAGDPRGGGTEAFF
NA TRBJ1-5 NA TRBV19 TGTGCCAGTAGTATAGTGAAAGGGGGAGATCAGCCCCAGCATTTT CASSIVKGGDQPQHF
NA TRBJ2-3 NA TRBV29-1 TGCAGCGTTGTAGGCCGCTTAGGCACAGATACGCAGTATTTT CSVVGRLGTDTQYF
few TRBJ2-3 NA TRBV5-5 TGTGCCAGCAGCTTGCCCTTAGCGGACCTCTTCACAGATACGCAGTATTTT CASSLPLADLFTDTQYF
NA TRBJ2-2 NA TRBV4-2 TGTGCCAGCAGCATGAGGGGGTCGAACACCGGGGAGCTGTTTTTT CASSMRGSNTGELFF
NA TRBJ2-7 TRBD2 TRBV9 TGTGCCAGTTCTTCCGGGACTAGAAACTACGAGCAGTACTTC CASSSGTRNYEQYF
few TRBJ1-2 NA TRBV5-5 TGTGCCAGCAGCTTGCTTGACGGGACATATGGCTACACCTTC CASSLLDGTYGYTF
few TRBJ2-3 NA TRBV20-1 TGCAGTGCTCCCCCCCTACCTAGCACAGATACGCAGTATTTT CSAPPLPSTDTQYF
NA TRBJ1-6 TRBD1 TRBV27 TGTGCCAGCAGTCTTTTCGGCCTGGACAGGGTAGTCGATTCACCCCTCCACTTT CASSLFGLDRVVDSPLHF
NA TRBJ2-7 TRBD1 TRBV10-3 TGTGCCATCAGTGAGTGGGACAGGGGGTTAACGTGGGAGCAGTACTTC CAISEWDRGLTWEQYF
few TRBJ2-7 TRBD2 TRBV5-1 TGCGCCAGCAGCGGGCCGGCGGGAGTATTCTACGAGCAGTACTTC CASSGPAGVFYEQYF
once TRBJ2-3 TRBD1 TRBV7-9 TGTGCCAGCAGCCACCGGGACAGGGATCCAGATACGCAGTATTTT CASSHRDRDPDTQYF
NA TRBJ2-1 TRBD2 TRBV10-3 TGTGCCATCAGTGAGTCGACCGGGACTAGCTCCAATGAGCAGTTCTTC CAISESTGTSSNEQFF
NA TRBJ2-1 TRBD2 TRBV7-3 TGTGCCAGCAGCTTAGGTGGCGGGGGGGCGATCTACAATGAGCAGTTCTTC CASSLGGGGAIYNEQFF
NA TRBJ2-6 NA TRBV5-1 TGCGCCAGCAGCTTGCTCGGGGAGGGGGCCAACGTCCTGACTTTC CASSLLGEGANVLTF
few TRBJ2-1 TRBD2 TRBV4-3 TGCGCCAGCAGCCCTCTAGCGGGAGGAGGCGATGAGCAGTTCTTC CASSPLAGGGDEQFF
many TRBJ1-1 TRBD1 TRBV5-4 TGTGCCAGCAGCACTGACAGGGCCTCTGAGATGAACACTGAAGCTTTCTTT CASSTDRASEMNTEAFF
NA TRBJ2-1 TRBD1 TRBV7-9 TGTGCCAGCAGCCCATCCGGACAGGGGGCGCGGTATGAGCAGTTCTTC CASSPSGQGARYEQFF
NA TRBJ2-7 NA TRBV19 TGTGCCAGTAGTACGGGTTTGGACGAGCAGTACTTC CASSTGLDEQYF
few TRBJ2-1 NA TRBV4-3 TGCGCCAGCAGCCAAGGGGATACCTTTTGGCAGAGGTCCTACAATGAGCAGTTCTTC CASSQGDTFWQRSYNEQFF
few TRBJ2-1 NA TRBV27 TGTGCCACCCCGTCTTTGAGCCGTGAGCAGTTCTTC CATPSLSREQFF
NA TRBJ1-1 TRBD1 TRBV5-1 TGCGCCAGCAGCGTGCGACAGGGGGAGGGAACTGAAGCTTTCTTT CASSVRQGEGTEAFF
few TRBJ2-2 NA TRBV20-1 TGCAGTGCTAGCTTGGGTAGGGACACCGGGGAGCTGTTTTTT CSASLGRDTGELFF
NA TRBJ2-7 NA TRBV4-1 TGCGCCAGCAGCCACCACAAGGGGGACTTAGACTACGAGCAGTACTTC CASSHHKGDLDYEQYF
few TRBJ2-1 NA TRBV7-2 TGTGCCAGCAGCTTTCCGGGACTCCGAAGGCAGTTCTTC CASSFPGLRRQFF
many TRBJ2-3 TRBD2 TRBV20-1 TGCAGTGCTAGAACCCGTGGTAGCGGGGTGTTAGAGCAGTATTTT CSARTRGSGVLEQYF
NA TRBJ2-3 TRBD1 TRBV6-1 TGTGCCAGCTCATGGGAACCGGGACAGCCCACAGATACGCAGTATTTT CASSWEPGQPTDTQYF
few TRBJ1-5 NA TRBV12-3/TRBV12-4 TGTGCCAGCAGTTTAGATAACGTAAATCAGCCCCAGCATTTT CASSLDNVNQPQHF
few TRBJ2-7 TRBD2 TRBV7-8 TGTGCCAGCAGCTTAGTTATTAGCGGGAGCGACCGGAGCTCCTACGAGCAGTACTTC CASSLVISGSDRSSYEQYF
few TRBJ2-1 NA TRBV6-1 TGTGCCAGCAGTACAGGGAGCTCCTACAATGAGCAGTTCTTC CASSTGSSYNEQFF
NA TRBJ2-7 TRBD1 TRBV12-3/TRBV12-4 TGTGCCAGCAGTGGGACAGGAACATTTCCCTACGAGCAGTACTTC CASSGTGTFPYEQYF
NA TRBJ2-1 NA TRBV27 TGTGCCAGCAGTCCCCATCCAGGCGCCCATTACAATGAGCAGTTCTTC CASSPHPGAHYNEQFF
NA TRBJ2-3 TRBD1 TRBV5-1 TGCGCCAGCAGCTTAGGGACAGTCCTCTCAGATACGCAGTATTTT CASSLGTVLSDTQYF